The 26 T cell receptor beta chains below come from one sample, sequenced in a study of beta chain features in type 1 diabetes. Expressed TCRB transcripts got sequenced, as all isolated RNA was reverse transcribed. The repertoire was sequenced with immunoSEQ multiplex PCR; TCRdb's copy has only in-frame clones and lacks some. The table shows some 640,000 clones, with 11% to 15% occurring only once. Their cognate antigens are unknown. General study points: When Type 1 diabetes patients were examined, their TCRB CDR3s proved moderately but significantly shorter in all four CD4+ subsets.

The sequencing input was naive CD4+ T cells from blood. The receptors originated from a man aged 18 to 30 with type 1 diabetes.

V and J are TRBV7-6 and TRBJ2-7; possibly TRBD1 for D (5 bases). CDR1 and CDR2 (germline): SGHVS, FNYEAQ. This CDR3 is 15 amino acids long. Trimming left V 2 bases short and J 1 base short, with 12 bases between. CDR3 DNA: TGTGCCAGCAGCTTAACGCAGGGAAAATCCTACGAGCAGTACTTC. Residues: CASSLTQGKSYEQYF. The complete variable domain, with remaining parts taken from reference TRBV7-6 and TRBJ2-7, reads GAGVSQSPRYKVTKRGQDVALRCDPISGHVSLYWYRQALGQGPEFLTYFNYEAQQDKSGLPNDRFSAERPEGSISTLTIQRTEQRDSAMYRCASSLTQGKSYEQYFGPGTRLTVT.

This chain uses TRBV11-2 with TRBJ2-3; no clear D gene. The CDR3 extends over 15 amino acids. Germline loops: CDR1 SGHAT, CDR2 FQNNGV. V dropped 1 base and J dropped 2 bases, with 10 bases sitting between them. The CDR3, as DNA: TGTGCCAGCAGCTTAGGGGCGTCTCTCACAGATACGCAGTATTTT. Amino acid sequence: CASSLGASLTDTQYF.

This chain connects TRBV6-5 to TRBJ2-3; no clear D. The ends were cut back, 8 bases at V and 9 bases at J, with 12 bases in the middle. The germline CDR1 and CDR2 sequences are MNHEY and SVGAGI. This CDR3 has 11 residues. CDR3 residues: CASADAWTQYF. In nucleotides, the CDR3 is TGTGCCAGCGCCGACGCGTGGACGCAGTATTTT.

This clone was seen a few times. This chain joins TRBV7-2 and TRBJ2-3; D unresolved. The germline V and J ends were trimmed by 3 bases and 7 bases, with 14 bases remaining between them. This CDR3 comprises 14 residues. Germline CDR1 reads SGHTA; CDR2 reads FQGNSA. This CDR3 is CASSFPGIGYTQYF. The CDR3 coding sequence is TGTGCCAGCAGCTTCCCTGGAATAGGGTATACGCAGTATTTT.

In this sample, this clone turned up a few times. This chain joins TRBV29-1 and TRBJ2-1; unclear D gene. Germline values: CDR1 SQVTM, CDR2 ANQGSEA. Trimming pared 8 bases from V and 0 bases from J, leaving 17 bases between. The CDR3 runs 15 residues. The CDR3 reads CSQPPELASYNEQFF. DNA of the CDR3: TGCAGCCAACCTCCGGAACTCGCCTCCTACAATGAGCAGTTCTTC.

The chain has TRBV7-9 and TRBJ2-7; 7 bases map to TRBD2. CDR1 SEHNR and CDR2 FQNEAQ come from the germline V gene (reference sequence). This CDR3 comprises 15 residues. The V gene end was trimmed by 8 bases and the J gene end by 6 bases; junction bases not matched to a gene: 16. CDR3 amino acids: CASLIGARESGEQYF. CDR3 in DNA: TGTGCCAGCTTAATCGGAGCGCGGGAGTCGGGCGAGCAGTACTTC.

About this clone: The sample holds other DNA sequences that translate to the same CDR3. The chain is built from TRBV18 and TRBJ2-3; no reliable D call. The germline V and J ends were trimmed by 2 bases and 0 bases, with 3 bases remaining between them. Germline CDR1 and CDR2: KGHSH and LQKENI. This CDR3 has 13 amino acids. CDR3: CASSPGSTDTQYF. DNA of the CDR3: TGTGCCAGCTCACCAGGTAGCACAGATACGCAGTATTTT. Variable domain in full (rest from reference TRBV18 and TRBJ2-3): NAGVMQNPRHLVRRRGQEARLRCSPMKGHSHVYWYRQLPEEGLKFMVYLQKENIIDESGMPKERFSAEFPKEGPSILRIQQVVRGDSAAYFCASSPGSTDTQYFGPGTRLTVL.

The table lists this clone with a few counts. V usage is TRBV18 and J usage is TRBJ2-5; D perhaps matches TRBD1 (5 bases). V was clipped by 6 bases and J by 5 bases, with 13 bases between them. CDR3 length: 13 amino acids. Germline V CDR1 and CDR2: KGHSH, LQKENI. CDR3 amino acids: CASSQQTEETQYF. The CDR3 DNA follows: TGTGCCAGCTCCCAACAGACAGAGGAGACCCAGTACTTC.

CDR3 DNA sequence: TGTGCCTGGAGTGTTTTCGGGGGCCTCGAAGCTTTCTTT. Its translation: CAWSVFGGLEAFF. This chain uses TRBV30 with TRBJ1-1, with a possible D match to TRBD1 (6 bases). Trimming cost V 0 bases and J 8 bases, with 13 bases left between them. The V gene's germline CDR1 is GTSNPN and CDR2 SVGIG (reference sequence). This CDR3 is 13 amino acids long.

The gene calls are TRBV27 and TRBJ1-4; D perhaps matches TRBD1 (5 bases). The V gene lost 6 bases and the J gene lost 8 bases, with 13 bases spanning the gap. The germline gives CDR1 MNHEY, CDR2 SMNVEV (reference sequence). The CDR3 length is 13 residues. The chain's CDR3 is CASSDGGDEKLFF. Written as DNA, the CDR3 is TGTGCCAGCAGCGATGGGGGAGACGAAAAACTGTTTTTT.

The genes are TRBV30 and TRBJ2-1; 16 bases map to TRBD2. V was pared by 7 bases and J by 7 bases, with 19 bases of the junction left unmatched. CDR1 is GTSNPN, CDR2 SVGIG, per germline (reference sequence). This CDR3 has 19 amino acids. In nucleotides, the CDR3 is TGTGCCTCCCTACGGAGGGGACTAGCGGGAGGGCCGAGCAGGAATGAGCAGTTCTTC. This codes for CASLRRGLAGGPSRNEQFF.

J is TRBJ2-3 and V is TRBV7-3; no clear D gene. Trimming stripped 4 bases from V and 4 bases from J, with 9 bases between. CDR3 size: 13 residues. CDR1 and CDR2 (germline): SGHTA, FQGTGA. The DNA for the CDR3 is TGTGCCAGCAGCTCCCTTAGTTCAGATACGCAGTATTTT. Translation gives CASSSLSSDTQYF.

The table lists this clone with a few counts. The gene calls are TRBV28 and TRBJ1-3, with no clear D. This CDR3 region has 12 residues. Trimming took 7 bases from V and 4 from J, leaving 8 bases between them. Germline CDR1 is MDHEN and CDR2 is SYDVKM. CDR3 in DNA: TGTGCCAGCACCAATCAGGGAAACACCATATATTTT. It specifies CASTNQGNTIYF.

The sample holds a few counts of this clone. V is TRBV6-5 and J is TRBJ2-1; TRBD2 is a possible D gene (5 bases). The length of the CDR3 is 10 residues. The V and J ends lost 8 bases and 7 bases respectively, with 6 bases between them. The germline gives CDR1 MNHEY, CDR2 SVGAGI. The CDR3 here is CASGENEQFF. DNA for the CDR3: TGTGCCAGCGGGGAGAATGAGCAGTTCTTC.

V usage is TRBV15 and J usage is TRBJ1-2; TRBD1 aligns across 8 bases. Germline loops: CDR1 LNHNV, CDR2 YYDKDF (reference sequence). V shed 3 bases, J shed 8 bases, and the junction held 5 bases outside the gene matches. This CDR3 contains 13 residues. The CDR3 sequence is CATSSGTGWGYTF. CDR3 bases: TGTGCCACCAGCAGCGGGACAGGCTGGGGCTACACCTTC. The variable domain in full, completed from reference TRBV15 and TRBJ1-2, reads DAMVIQNPRYQVTQFGKPVTLSCSQTLNHNVMYWYQQKSSQAPKLLFHYYDKDFNNEADTPDNFQSRRPNTSFCFLDIRSPGLGDTAMYLCATSSGTGWGYTFGSGTRLTVV.

The chain employs TRBV30 and TRBJ2-1; 9 nucleotides align to TRBD2. Germline V gene data show CDR1 as GTSNPN and CDR2 as SVGIG (reference sequence). This CDR3 contains 11 residues. Unmatched junction bases numbered 4, after V lost 8 bases and J lost 8 bases. The CDR3 region is CARTSDHEQFF. CDR3 in DNA: TGTGCCAGGACTAGCGACCATGAGCAGTTCTTC.

V and J are TRBV5-1 and TRBJ2-5; no definite D call. V lost 2 bases, J lost 3 bases, and 8 bases lay in between. This CDR3 is built from 13 residues. CDR1 and CDR2 from the germline V gene are SGHRS and YFSETQ. For the CDR3, the DNA is TGCGCCAGCAGCTTAACAGTGGAAGAGACCCAGTACTTC. This codes for CASSLTVEETQYF.

This clone was seen more than once but under ten times. The rearrangement joins TRBV7-8 to TRBJ2-5, with 8 bases aligning to TRBD2. Looked up from germline, CDR1 is SGHVS and CDR2 is FQNEAQ. V shed 7 bases and J 4 bases; nucleotides not matched to a gene: 5. The CDR3 loop spans 13 amino acids. CDR3 nucleotide sequence: TGTGCCAGCACCCCCGGGGGGGTAGAGACCCAGTACTTC. It translates to CASTPGGVETQYF.

The chain carries TRBV28 and TRBJ2-5, with a weak D call TRBD2 (6 bases). CDR3 length: 15 residues. The ends were cut back, 9 bases at V and 5 bases at J, with 22 bases in the middle. From germline, CDR1 is MDHEN and CDR2 SYDVKM. The DNA of the CDR3 is TGTGCCAGTTGGGGACTGGCGGCCTTTGAGGAGACCCAGTACTTC. It yields the protein CASWGLAAFEETQYF.

The chain carries TRBV18 and TRBJ1-6; D is unclear. Trimming took off 4 bases at V and 7 bases at J, with 5 bases between the two ends. Per germline, CDR1 KGHSH and CDR2 LQKENI. The CDR3 sequence is 12 residues long. The chain's CDR3 is CASSLLNSPLHF. The CDR3, as DNA: TGTGCCAGCTCACTGTTAAATTCACCCCTCCACTTT.

This clone came up a few times. The V and J genes are TRBV5-6 and TRBJ2-7; D is unclear. Trimming took off 3 bases at V and 3 bases at J, with 13 bases between the two ends. CDR3 size: 14 residues. The germline V gene encodes CDR1 SGHDT and CDR2 YYEEEE. The CDR3 DNA sequence: TGTGCCAGCAGCTCTACGGCACCCCTCTACGAGCAGTACTTC. Translating it yields CASSSTAPLYEQYF.

This clone was seen a few times. The chain joins TRBV6-5 to TRBJ2-6; the D call may be TRBD1 or TRBD2 (5 bases each). This CDR3 has 14 residues. The germline gives CDR1 MNHEY, CDR2 SVGAGI. Trimming left V 5 bases short and J 12 bases short, with 17 bases between. DNA of the CDR3: TGTGCCAGCAGTGACGGGGACCGTTTCCCCGTCCTGACTTTC. Its protein product is CASSDGDRFPVLTF.

There are a few counts of this clone. Sequence at one end of the junction differs from germline and may be a read error. Distinct nucleotide sequences in the sample also encode this CDR3. V and J are TRBV6-6 and TRBJ1-1; D not certain. The length of the CDR3 is 13 residues. Germline loops: CDR1 MNHNY, CDR2 SVGAGI (reference sequence). CDR3 amino acids: CASSYSRNTEAFF. The CDR3 DNA follows: TGTGCCAGCAGCTACTCGAGGAACACTGAAGCTTTCTTT.

V usage is TRBV7-9 and J usage is TRBJ2-5; no firm D call. CDR1 is SEHNR, CDR2 FQNEAQ, per germline (reference sequence). CDR3 length equals 13 residues. Trimming took 6 bases from V and 1 from J, leaving 9 bases between them. CDR3 nucleotides: TGTGCCAGCAGTTTTCAAGTCCAAGAGACCCAGTACTTC. Its protein product is CASSFQVQETQYF. The variable domain in full, completed from reference TRBV7-9 and TRBJ2-5, reads DTGVSQNPRHKITKRGQNVTFRCDPISEHNRLYWYRQTLGQGPEFLTYFQNEAQLEKSRLLSDRFSAERPKGSFSTLEIQRTEQGDSAMYLCASSFQVQETQYFGPGTRLLVL.

The V gene is TRBV19, the J gene TRBJ2-1; D perhaps matches TRBD1 (5 bases). Per germline, CDR1 LNHDA and CDR2 SQIVND (reference sequence). Between the trimmed V and J ends, which lost 11 bases and 5 bases, there was a span of 10 bases. The CDR3 loop spans 11 amino acids. As DNA, the CDR3 is TGTGCCTCCCTGGGGCACAATGAGCAGTTCTTC. Translating gives CASLGHNEQFF. Full variable domain (rest looked up from reference TRBV19 and TRBJ2-1): DGGITQSPKYLFRKEGQNVTLSCEQNLNHDAMYWYRQDPGQGLRLIYYSQIVNDFQKGDIAEGYSVSREKKESFPLTVTSAQKNPTAFYLCASLGHNEQFFGPGTRLTVL.

This clone was counted a few times. This chain connects TRBV7-3 to TRBJ1-1; 7 bases are a match to TRBD1. Per the germline V gene, CDR1 is SGHTA and CDR2 is FQGTGA. Trimming at V came to 6 bases and at J to 0 bases, leaving 7 bases not matched to a gene. CDR3 length equals 15 residues. The CDR3 DNA sequence: TGTGCCAGCAGGAGGGACGACAGGGTGAACACTGAAGCTTTCTTT. It codes for CASRRDDRVNTEAFF.